The clone carrying this T cell receptor (beta chain) has at least ten counts. This entry belongs to a study of T cells in Graves' hyperthyroidism and ophthalmopathy. Unmatched junction bases numbered 6, after V lost 3 bases and J lost 6 bases. The CDR3 extends over 15 amino acids. Germline V gene sequence: CDR1 SGDLS, CDR2 YYNGEE. There were TCR beta CDR3 regions amplified from RNA transcripts. The HTBI primer set drove a first-round RT-PCR of the TCR CDR3. TCRdb re-called the multiplex PCR reads through MiXCR, storing one row per CDR3 protein. Of 600,000 to 850,000 distinct CDR3 sequences listed, approximately 19% are singletons.

This chain joins TRBV9 and TRBJ1-6; TRBD1 aligns across 7 bases. The source material was blood. This receptor was identified in a woman in her forties or fifties with Graves' hyperthyroidism that later progressed to Graves' ophthalmopathy. CDR3 DNA: TGTGCCAGCAGCGCCTCCGGGACAGTTAATTCACCCCTCCACTTT. Its protein product is CASSASGTVNSPLHF.